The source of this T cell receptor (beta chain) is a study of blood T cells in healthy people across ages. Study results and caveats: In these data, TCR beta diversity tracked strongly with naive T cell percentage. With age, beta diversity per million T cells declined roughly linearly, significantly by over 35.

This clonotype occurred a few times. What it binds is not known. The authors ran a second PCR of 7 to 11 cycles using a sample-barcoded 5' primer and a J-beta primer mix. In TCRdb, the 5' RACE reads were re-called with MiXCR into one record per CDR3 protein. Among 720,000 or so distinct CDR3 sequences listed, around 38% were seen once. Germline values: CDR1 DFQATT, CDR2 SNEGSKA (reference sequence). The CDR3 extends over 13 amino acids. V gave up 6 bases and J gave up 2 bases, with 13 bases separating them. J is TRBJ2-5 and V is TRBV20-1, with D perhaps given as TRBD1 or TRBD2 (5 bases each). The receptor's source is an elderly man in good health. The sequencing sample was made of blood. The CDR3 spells CSATGTSQETQYF. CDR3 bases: TGCAGTGCCACCGGGACGTCTCAAGAGACCCAGTACTTC.